The rows below give T cell receptor beta chains drawn from one sample of a study of blood T cell repertoires in COVID-19. TCRdb's table, derived via immunoSEQ multiplex PCR, lists solely in-frame clones and lacks some. The sample holds roughly 520,000 clones, roughly 90% seen once. Sequences were obtained from PBMCs or T cells enriched from blood (not recorded which). These receptors came from a woman in her 40s who had recovered from COVID-19. Each CDR3 is given with its conserved first and last residue. A D gene is named only where the DNA matches it firmly. Only some rows state a clone size, as once, few, many or a class for expanded clones.

d_gene	j_gene	abundance	v_gene	CDR3nt	CDR3aa
TRBD2	TRBJ2-3	.	TRBV7-2	TGTGCCAGCAGCTTCGCTAGCGGGAGAACAGATACGCAGTATTTT	CASSFASGRTDTQYF
TRBD1	TRBJ1-1	.	TRBV6-2/TRBV6-3	TGTGCCAGCAGCCCCCTCCGGGACAGGAACACTGAAGCTTTCTTT	CASSPLRDRNTEAFF
.	TRBJ1-2	once	TRBV9	TGTGCCAGCAGCGTAACGGGGAAAGGGGGTGGCTACACCTTC	CASSVTGKGGGYTF
TRBD2	TRBJ2-1	.	TRBV3-1/TRBV3-2	TGTGCCAGCAGCCAAGGATTCGCTAGCGGGAGGGATAATGAGCAGTTCTTC	CASSQGFASGRDNEQFF
TRBD1	TRBJ1-4	.	TRBV20-1	TGCAGTGCTAGTGGGACAGGGGGCTTTGAAAAACTGTTTTTT	CSASGTGGFEKLFF
TRBD1	TRBJ1-1	.	TRBV7-8	TGTGCCAGCAGCTTAACTCCGGGACAGGTGCACACTGAAGCTTTCTTT	CASSLTPGQVHTEAFF
.	TRBJ1-5	few	TRBV19	TGTGCCAGTAGTATGGGGGCCCCGGGGCGTCAGCCCCAGCATTTT	CASSMGAPGRQPQHF
.	TRBJ1-1	.	TRBV5-1	TGCGCCAGCAGCTTGGCCCGAGACGGCTTTGGAGGGGATGAAGCTTTCTTT	CASSLARDGFGGDEAFF
TRBD2	TRBJ2-5	.	TRBV3-1/TRBV3-2	TGTGCCAGCAGCCAAGCGGGAGGGAAAGAGACCCAGTACTTC	CASSQAGGKETQYF
TRBD1	TRBJ1-5	.	TRBV2	TGTGCCAGCAAGGGACAGGGAAATCAGCCCCAGCATTTT	CASKGQGNQPQHF
TRBD2	TRBJ2-3	.	TRBV5-1	TGCGCCAGCAGCTTCCAAGGCGGGAGGGCCGGAGATACGCAGTATTTT	CASSFQGGRAGDTQYF
TRBD2	TRBJ2-7	.	TRBV7-2	TGTGCCAGCAGCTTAGAAGGACTAGGGGCCTACGAGCAGTACTTC	CASSLEGLGAYEQYF
TRBD1	TRBJ2-1	.	TRBV11-2	TGTGCCAGCAGCAGATCAGGTGGCAGGGGGTATCATGAGCAATTCTTC	CASSRSGGRGYHEQFF
TRBD2	TRBJ2-5	once	TRBV5-1	TGCGCCAGCAGCCCTACAGGACTAGCGGGAGTTGGGGAGACCCAGTACTTC	CASSPTGLAGVGETQYF
.	TRBJ1-1	.	TRBV21-1	TGTGCCAGCAGCAAAGCGCGGGAAGACAGTTTGAACACTGAAGCTTTCTTT	CASSKAREDSLNTEAFF
.	TRBJ2-3	.	TRBV27	TGTGCCAGCAGTGCAGGGGGCACAGATACGCAGTATTTT	CASSAGGTDTQYF
.	TRBJ2-7	.	TRBV12-3/TRBV12-4	TGTGCCAGCAGTTTAACAGGGTACCACGAGCAGTACTTC	CASSLTGYHEQYF
TRBD2	TRBJ2-5	.	TRBV30	TGTGCCTGGACTAGCGGGGGAGAGACCCAGTACTTC	CAWTSGGETQYF
TRBD2	TRBJ2-2	.	TRBV5-4	TGTGCCAGCAGCGTACTAGCGGGAGGATACGGGGAGCTGTTTTTT	CASSVLAGGYGELFF
.	TRBJ1-4	.	TRBV11-3	TGTGCCAGCAGGGGAGCAACTAATGAAAAACTGTTTTTT	CASRGATNEKLFF
.	TRBJ1-5	.	TRBV7-8	TGTGCCAGCAGCTTAAGTACAGGACGAAATCAGCCCCAGCATTTT	CASSLSTGRNQPQHF
TRBD2	TRBJ2-1	once	TRBV7-8	TGTGCCAGCAGATGGGAACTAGCGGGCTACAATGAGCAGTTCTTC	CASRWELAGYNEQFF
.	TRBJ2-5	.	TRBV5-8	TGTGCCAGCAGCTTATGGGGCGGGGGCAGCGGGGAGACCCAGTACTTC	CASSLWGGGSGETQYF
TRBD1	TRBJ2-7	.	TRBV19	TGTGCCAGTAGTATGCAGAACAGGGGCGGAACCTACGAGCAGTACTTC	CASSMQNRGGTYEQYF
TRBD2	TRBJ2-1	.	TRBV19	TGTGCCAGTAGCCTTAGCGGGGGGAACAATGAGCAGTTCTTC	CASSLSGGNNEQFF
.	TRBJ1-1	.	TRBV4-1	TGCGCCAGCAGCCAAAGGTCAGGGGACACTGAAGCTTTCTTT	CASSQRSGDTEAFF
TRBD1	TRBJ1-5	.	TRBV5-5	TGTGCCAGCAGCTTGAAGCCTACAGGGGTTCAGCCCCAGCATTTT	CASSLKPTGVQPQHF
TRBD1	TRBJ2-1	once	TRBV11-2	TGTGCCAGCAGCTTTAACAGGGGGCCCAACAATGAGCAGTTCTTC	CASSFNRGPNNEQFF
.	TRBJ2-7	once	TRBV4-3	TGCGCCAGCAGCCAAGATAGAGCGACGAGCTCCTACGAGCAGTACTTC	CASSQDRATSSYEQYF